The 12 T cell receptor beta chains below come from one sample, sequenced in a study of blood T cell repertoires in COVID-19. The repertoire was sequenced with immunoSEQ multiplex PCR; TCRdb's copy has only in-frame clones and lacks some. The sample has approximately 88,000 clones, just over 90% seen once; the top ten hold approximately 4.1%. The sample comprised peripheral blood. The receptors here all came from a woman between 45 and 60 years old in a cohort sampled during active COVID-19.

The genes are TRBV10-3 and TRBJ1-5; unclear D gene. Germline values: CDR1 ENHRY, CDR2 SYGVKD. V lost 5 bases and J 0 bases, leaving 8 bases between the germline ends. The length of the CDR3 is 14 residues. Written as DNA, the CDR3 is TGTGCCATCAGTATTGAGTATAGCAATCAGCCCCAGCATTTT. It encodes CAISIEYSNQPQHF.

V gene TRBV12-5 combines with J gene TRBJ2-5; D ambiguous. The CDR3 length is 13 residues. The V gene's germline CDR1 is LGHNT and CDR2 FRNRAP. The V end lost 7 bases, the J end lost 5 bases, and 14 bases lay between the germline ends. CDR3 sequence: CASAPATGETQYF. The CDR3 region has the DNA TGTGCTAGTGCCCCTGCTACCGGGGAGACCCAGTACTTC.

As DNA, the CDR3 is TGTGCCAGTAGCCCTATAAGCGGCGGGGGCAATCAGCCCCAGCATTTT. This encodes CASSPISGGGNQPQHF. V usage is TRBV19 and J usage is TRBJ1-5; D unclear. CDR1 LNHDA and CDR2 SQIVND come from the germline V gene (reference sequence). The CDR3 length is 16 residues. Trimming removed 6 bases at V and 2 bases at J, with 17 bases between.

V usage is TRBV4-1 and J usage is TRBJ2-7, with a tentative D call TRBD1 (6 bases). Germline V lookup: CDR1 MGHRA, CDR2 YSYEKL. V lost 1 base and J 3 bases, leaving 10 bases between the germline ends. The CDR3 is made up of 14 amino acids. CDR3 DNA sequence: TGCGCCAGCAGCCAAGGTGCGACAGGCTACGAGCAGTACTTC. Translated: CASSQGATGYEQYF.

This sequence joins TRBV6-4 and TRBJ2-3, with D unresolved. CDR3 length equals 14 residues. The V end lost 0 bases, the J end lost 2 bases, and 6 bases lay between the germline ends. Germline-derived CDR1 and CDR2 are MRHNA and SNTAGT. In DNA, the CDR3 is TGTGCCAGCAGTGACTCTCAAGCCACAGATACGCAGTATTTT. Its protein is CASSDSQATDTQYF.

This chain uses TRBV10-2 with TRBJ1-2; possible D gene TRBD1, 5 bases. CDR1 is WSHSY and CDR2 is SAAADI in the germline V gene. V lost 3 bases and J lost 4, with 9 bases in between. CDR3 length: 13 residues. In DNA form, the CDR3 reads TGCGCCAGCAGTGATACAGGAATCTATGGCTACACCTTC. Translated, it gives CASSDTGIYGYTF.

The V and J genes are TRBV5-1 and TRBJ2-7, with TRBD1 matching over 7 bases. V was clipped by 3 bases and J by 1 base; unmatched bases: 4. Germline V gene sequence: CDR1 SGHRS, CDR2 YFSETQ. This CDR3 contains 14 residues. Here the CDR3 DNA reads TGCGCCAGCAGCTCGAACAGGGGATCCTACGAGCAGTACTTC. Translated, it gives CASSSNRGSYEQYF.

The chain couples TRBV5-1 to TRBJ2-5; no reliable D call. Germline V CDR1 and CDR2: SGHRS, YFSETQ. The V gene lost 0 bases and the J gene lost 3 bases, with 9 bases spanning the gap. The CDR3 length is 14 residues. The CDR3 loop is CASSLVAVEETQYF. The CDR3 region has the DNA TGCGCCAGCAGCTTGGTGGCAGTCGAAGAGACCCAGTACTTC.

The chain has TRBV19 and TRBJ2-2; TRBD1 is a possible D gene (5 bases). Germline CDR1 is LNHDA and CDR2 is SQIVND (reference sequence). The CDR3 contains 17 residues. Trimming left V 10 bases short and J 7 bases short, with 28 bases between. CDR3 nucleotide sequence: TGTGCCACACACGTACAGGCAGGGTACCCCCCTATCGGGGAGCTGTTTTTT. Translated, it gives CATHVQAGYPPIGELFF.

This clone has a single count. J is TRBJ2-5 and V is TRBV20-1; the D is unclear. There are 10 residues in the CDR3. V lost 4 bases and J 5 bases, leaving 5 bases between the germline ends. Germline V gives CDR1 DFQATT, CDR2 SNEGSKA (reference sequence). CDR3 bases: TGCAGTGCTACGAGGGAGACCCAGTACTTC. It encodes CSATRETQYF.

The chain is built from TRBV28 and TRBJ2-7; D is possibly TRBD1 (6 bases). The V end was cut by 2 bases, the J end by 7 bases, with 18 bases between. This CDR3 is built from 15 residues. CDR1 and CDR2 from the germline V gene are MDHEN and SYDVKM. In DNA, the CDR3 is TGTGCCAGCAGTTTACACCAACTGGACAGTAGGGAGCAGTACTTC. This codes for CASSLHQLDSREQYF. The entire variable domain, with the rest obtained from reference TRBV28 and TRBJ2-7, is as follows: DVKVTQSSRYLVKRTGEKVFLECVQDMDHENMFWYRQDPGLGLRLIYFSYDVKMKEKGDIPEGYSVSREKKERFSLILESASTNQTSMYLCASSLHQLDSREQYFGPGTRLTVT.

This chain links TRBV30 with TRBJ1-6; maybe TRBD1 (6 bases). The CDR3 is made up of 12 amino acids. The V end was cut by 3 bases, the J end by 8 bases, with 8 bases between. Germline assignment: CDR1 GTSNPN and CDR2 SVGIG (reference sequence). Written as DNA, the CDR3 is TGTGCCTGGAGGTCAGGGGATTCACCCCTCCACTTT. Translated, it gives CAWRSGDSPLHF.